The TCR beta chain under discussion was sequenced for a study of naive and memory T cell subsets. CD4+ T cell IFNgamma after overnight CMV lysate exposure gave donor CMV status. The study, taken as a whole, reports: Over 90% of naive TCR sequences appeared only once, unlike memory subsets. A few larger clonotypes appeared in naive repertoires, especially CD8, possibly memory cells re-expressing CD45RA.

Both TRBC1 and TRBC2 were covered by a beta constant-region primer of two equimolar oligonucleotides. The ligated cDNA underwent four PCR rounds using SP2 and nested alpha and beta constant-region primers. TCRdb called the UMI-ligation and nested PCR reads again in MiXCR, with one record for every CDR3 protein. The data hold about 150,000 distinct CDR3 sequences, with roughly 22% observed a single time. This CDR3 contains 14 residues. V lost 3 bases and J lost 7, with 14 bases in between. Germline CDR1 reads SGHRS; CDR2 reads YFSETQ. This clonotype has more than one count but fewer than ten. The antigen is not known.

This sequence joins TRBV5-1 and TRBJ2-1; D perhaps matches TRBD1 (5 bases). The sample consisted of naive CD4+ T cells from blood. This receptor was obtained from a human donor in good health. CDR3 sequence: CASSYQTDINEQFF. In DNA form, the CDR3 reads TGCGCCAGCAGCTATCAGACAGATATTAATGAGCAGTTCTTC.